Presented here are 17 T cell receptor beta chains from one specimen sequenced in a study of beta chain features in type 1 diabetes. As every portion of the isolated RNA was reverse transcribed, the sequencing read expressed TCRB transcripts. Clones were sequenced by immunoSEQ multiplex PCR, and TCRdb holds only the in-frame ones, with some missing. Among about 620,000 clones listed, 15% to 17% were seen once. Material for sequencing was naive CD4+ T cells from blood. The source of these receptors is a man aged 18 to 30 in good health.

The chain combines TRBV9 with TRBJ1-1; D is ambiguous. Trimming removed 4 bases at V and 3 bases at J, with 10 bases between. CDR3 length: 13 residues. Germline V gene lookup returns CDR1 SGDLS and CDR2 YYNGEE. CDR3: CASSPRTHTEAFF. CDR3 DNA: TGTGCCAGCAGCCCCCGGACCCACACTGAAGCTTTCTTT.

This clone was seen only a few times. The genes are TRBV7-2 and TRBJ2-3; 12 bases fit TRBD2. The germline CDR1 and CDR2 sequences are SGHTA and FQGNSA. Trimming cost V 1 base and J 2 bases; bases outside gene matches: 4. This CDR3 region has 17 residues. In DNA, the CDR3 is TGTGCCAGCAGCTTAGGAGGACTAGCGGGACTCACAGATACGCAGTATTTT. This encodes CASSLGGLAGLTDTQYF.

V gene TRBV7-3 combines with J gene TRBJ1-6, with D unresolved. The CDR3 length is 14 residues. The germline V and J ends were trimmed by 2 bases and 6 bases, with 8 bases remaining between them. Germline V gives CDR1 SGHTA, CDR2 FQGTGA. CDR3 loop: CASSLFMGNSPLHF. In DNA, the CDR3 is TGTGCCAGCAGCTTATTTATGGGTAATTCACCCCTCCACTTT.

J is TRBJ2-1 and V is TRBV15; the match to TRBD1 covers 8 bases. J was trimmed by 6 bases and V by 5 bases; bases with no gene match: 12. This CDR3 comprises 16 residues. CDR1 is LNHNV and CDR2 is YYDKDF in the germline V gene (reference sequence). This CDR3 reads CATSGQGALMGNEQFF. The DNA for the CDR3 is TGTGCCACCAGCGGGCAGGGGGCTTTGATGGGCAATGAGCAGTTCTTC.

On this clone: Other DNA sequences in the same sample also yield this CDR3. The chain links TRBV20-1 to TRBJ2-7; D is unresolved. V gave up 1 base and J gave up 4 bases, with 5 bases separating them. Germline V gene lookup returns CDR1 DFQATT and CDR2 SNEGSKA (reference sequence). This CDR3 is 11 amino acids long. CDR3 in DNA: TGCAGTGCTAGAGTGGAGTACGAGCAGTACTTC. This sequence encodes CSARVEYEQYF.

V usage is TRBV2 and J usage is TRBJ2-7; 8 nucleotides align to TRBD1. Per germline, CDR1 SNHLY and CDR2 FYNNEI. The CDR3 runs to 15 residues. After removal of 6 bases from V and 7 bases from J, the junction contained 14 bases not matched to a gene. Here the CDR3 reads CASRTNGQGAREQYF. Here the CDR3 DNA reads TGTGCCAGCAGAACCAACGGGCAGGGGGCCAGGGAGCAGTACTTC.

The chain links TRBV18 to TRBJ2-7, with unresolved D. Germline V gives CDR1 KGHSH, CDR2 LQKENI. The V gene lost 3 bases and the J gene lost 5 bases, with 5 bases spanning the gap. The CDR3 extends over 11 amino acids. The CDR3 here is CASSPKHEQYF. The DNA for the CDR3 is TGTGCCAGCTCACCCAAGCACGAGCAGTACTTC.

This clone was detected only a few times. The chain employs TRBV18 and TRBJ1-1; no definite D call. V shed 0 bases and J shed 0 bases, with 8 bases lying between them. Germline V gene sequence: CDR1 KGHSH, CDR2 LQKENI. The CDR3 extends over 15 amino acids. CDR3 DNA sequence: TGTGCCAGCTCACCACCTTCTGGAATGAACACTGAAGCTTTCTTT. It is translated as CASSPPSGMNTEAFF.

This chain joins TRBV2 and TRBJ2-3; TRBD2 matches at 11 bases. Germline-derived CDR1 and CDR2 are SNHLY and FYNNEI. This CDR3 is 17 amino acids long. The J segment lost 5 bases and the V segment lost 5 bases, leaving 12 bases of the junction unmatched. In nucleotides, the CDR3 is TGTGCCAGCAGTAAATATAGCGGGAGGGCTTCTGGAGATACGCAGTATTTT. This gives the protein CASSKYSGRASGDTQYF.

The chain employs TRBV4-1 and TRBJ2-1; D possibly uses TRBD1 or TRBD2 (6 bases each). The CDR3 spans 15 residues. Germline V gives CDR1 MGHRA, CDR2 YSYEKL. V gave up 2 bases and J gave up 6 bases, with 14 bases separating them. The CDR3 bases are TGCGCCAGCAGCCAACTGGCGGGACACTTCAATGAGCAGTTCTTC. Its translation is CASSQLAGHFNEQFF.

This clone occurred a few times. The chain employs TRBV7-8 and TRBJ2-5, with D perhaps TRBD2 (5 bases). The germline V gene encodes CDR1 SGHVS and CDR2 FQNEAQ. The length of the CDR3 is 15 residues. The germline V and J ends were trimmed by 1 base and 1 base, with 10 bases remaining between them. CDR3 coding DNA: TGTGCCAGCAGCTTAGAGAGGAGGATCCAAGAGACCCAGTACTTC. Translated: CASSLERRIQETQYF.

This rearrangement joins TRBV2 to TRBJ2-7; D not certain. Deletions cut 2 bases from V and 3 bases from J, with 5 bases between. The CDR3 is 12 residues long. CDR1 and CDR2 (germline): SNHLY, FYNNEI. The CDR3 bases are TGTGCCAGCAGTGAATGGCGCTACGAGCAGTACTTC. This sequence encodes CASSEWRYEQYF.

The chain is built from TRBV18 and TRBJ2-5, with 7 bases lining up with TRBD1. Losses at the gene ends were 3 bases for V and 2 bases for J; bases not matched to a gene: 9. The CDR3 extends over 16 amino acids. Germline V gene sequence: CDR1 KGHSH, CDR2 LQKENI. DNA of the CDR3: TGTGCCAGCTCACCCAGACAGGGCGGAGTACAAGAGACCCAGTACTTC. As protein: CASSPRQGGVQETQYF.

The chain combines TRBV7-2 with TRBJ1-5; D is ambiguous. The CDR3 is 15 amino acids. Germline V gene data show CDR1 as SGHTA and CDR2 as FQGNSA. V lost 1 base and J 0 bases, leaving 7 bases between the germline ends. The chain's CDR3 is CASSLVSASNQPQHF. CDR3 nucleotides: TGTGCCAGCAGCTTAGTTTCTGCTAGCAATCAGCCCCAGCATTTT.

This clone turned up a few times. The CDR3 DNA sequence: TGTGCCAGCGAACCGGACACCGGGGAGCTGTTTTTT. Translation: CASEPDTGELFF. This chain uses TRBV28 with TRBJ2-2, with no clear D. V lost 8 bases to trimming and J lost 3 bases, with 7 bases between them. CDR1 is MDHEN, CDR2 SYDVKM, per germline. The CDR3 spans 12 residues. Combining the CDR3 with reference TRBV28 and TRBJ2-2 gives the whole variable domain DVKVTQSSRYLVKRTGEKVFLECVQDMDHENMFWYRQDPGLGLRLIYFSYDVKMKEKGDIPEGYSVSREKKERFSLILESASTNQTSMYLCASEPDTGELFFGEGSRLTVL.

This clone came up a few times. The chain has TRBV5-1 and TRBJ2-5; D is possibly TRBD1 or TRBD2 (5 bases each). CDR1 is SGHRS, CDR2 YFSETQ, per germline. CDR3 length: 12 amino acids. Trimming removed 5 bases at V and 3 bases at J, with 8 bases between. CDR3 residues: CASRGTEETQYF. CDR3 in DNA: TGCGCCAGCAGGGGGACCGAAGAGACCCAGTACTTC.

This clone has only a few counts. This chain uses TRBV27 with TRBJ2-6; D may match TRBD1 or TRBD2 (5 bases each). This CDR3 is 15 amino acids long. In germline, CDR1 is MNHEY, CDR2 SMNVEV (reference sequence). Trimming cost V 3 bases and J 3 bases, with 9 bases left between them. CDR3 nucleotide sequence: TGTGCCAGCAGTTTTCGGGGCCTTGGGGCCAACGTCCTGACTTTC. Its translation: CASSFRGLGANVLTF.